These 23 T cell receptor beta chains were sequenced from one sample in a study of identical twins. TCRdb passed the 5' RACE reads through MiXCR, listing each CDR3 protein once. The sample carries 1.5 million to 2 million distinct CDR3 sequences, less than 40% recorded once. Sequenced sample: cord blood. These TCRs come from a newborn girl in good health.

This clonotype occurred a few times. The chain carries TRBV20-1 and TRBJ2-7; 9 bases are a match to TRBD1. The CDR3 contains 14 residues. Germline V gives CDR1 DFQATT, CDR2 SNEGSKA (reference sequence). V dropped 0 bases and J dropped 3; count of bases not matched to a gene: 3. The CDR3 sequence is CSAREMGQGYEQYF. As DNA, the CDR3 is TGCAGTGCTAGAGAAATGGGACAGGGCTACGAGCAGTACTTC.

The chain is built from TRBV12-3 or TRBV12-4 and TRBJ2-2; D gene unclear. V was cut by 3 bases and J by 0 bases, with 8 bases left in between. The CDR3 runs to 15 residues. The DNA for the CDR3 is TGTGCCAGCAGTTTTTCCCACCCGAACACCGGGGAGCTGTTTTTT. Translation gives CASSFSHPNTGELFF.

This clonotype was found a few times. This rearrangement joins TRBV20-1 to TRBJ2-5; 8 bases fit TRBD1. CDR1 and CDR2 (germline): DFQATT, SNEGSKA (reference sequence). CDR3 size: 13 residues. Losses at the gene ends were 4 bases for V and 3 bases for J; bases not matched to a gene: 4. CDR3 in DNA: TGCAGTGCTATTTGGACAGGGAAAGAGACCCAGTACTTC. This translates into CSAIWTGKETQYF.

This clonotype turned up a few times. V and J are TRBV28 and TRBJ1-4; 9 bases agree with TRBD1. V was pared by 6 bases and J by 5 bases, with 4 bases of the junction left unmatched. The CDR3 extends over 14 amino acids. Germline V gene sequence: CDR1 MDHEN, CDR2 SYDVKM. The DNA for the CDR3 is TGTGCCAGCAGACAGGGACAGGGAAATGAAAAACTGTTTTTT. This gives the protein CASRQGQGNEKLFF.

V is TRBV6-6 and J is TRBJ2-2; D is ambiguous. The length of the CDR3 is 12 residues. V shed 8 bases and J shed 7 bases, with 11 bases lying between them. Germline V gives CDR1 MNHNY, CDR2 SVGAGI (reference sequence). CDR3 sequence: CASFWEGGELFF. The DNA of the CDR3 is TGTGCCAGCTTTTGGGAAGGCGGGGAGCTGTTTTTT.

This clonotype was recorded a few times. This chain uses TRBV29-1 with TRBJ2-5, with D uncertain. Germline assignment: CDR1 SQVTM and CDR2 ANQGSEA. V was clipped by 6 bases and J by 11 bases, with 16 bases between them. The length of the CDR3 is 11 residues. CDR3 coding DNA: TGCAGCGTGGTTGTTGATAATGAGCAGTACTTC. Residues: CSVVVDNEQYF.

This chain joins TRBV5-1 and TRBJ1-2, with a weak D call TRBD1 (5 bases). This CDR3 has 15 residues. The germline gives CDR1 SGHRS, CDR2 YFSETQ. Trimming took off 4 bases at V and 3 bases at J, with 16 bases between the two ends. In nucleotides, the CDR3 is TGCGCCAGCAGCCCGCAACCGGGACGGGACTATGGCTACACCTTC. Translating gives CASSPQPGRDYGYTF.

The CDR3 protein is CSARALGRLGGGYTF. In DNA, the CDR3 is TGCAGTGCTAGAGCGTTAGGCCGCCTGGGGGGTGGCTACACCTTC. The V call is TRBV20-1, the J call TRBJ1-2; perhaps TRBD1 as D (5 bases). In germline, CDR1 is DFQATT, CDR2 SNEGSKA (reference sequence). Trimming cost V 1 base and J 7 bases, with 19 bases left between them. The CDR3 has 15 amino acids.

This clonotype occurred a few times. The CDR3 region is CASSLGLALSTDTQYF. CDR3 coding DNA: TGTGCCAGCAGCTTAGGACTAGCCCTCAGCACAGATACGCAGTATTTT. The V call is TRBV7-2, the J call TRBJ2-3; 7 bases align to TRBD2. Germline CDR1 SGHTA, CDR2 FQGNSA. J was trimmed by 0 bases and V by 1 base; bases with no gene match: 4. The length of the CDR3 is 16 residues.

In its sample, this clonotype was seen a few times. The chain employs TRBV7-2 and TRBJ2-1; 7 nucleotides match TRBD2. This CDR3 spans 18 amino acids. Germline CDR1 and CDR2: SGHTA and FQGNSA. J was trimmed by 0 bases and V by 5 bases; bases with no gene match: 13. The CDR3 DNA follows: TGTGCCAGCAGCCCCAGACTTACTAGCGTTCCCTCCTACAATGAGCAGTTCTTC. It is translated as CASSPRLTSVPSYNEQFF.

The rearrangement joins TRBV20-1 to TRBJ2-1; 7 bases align to TRBD2. Germline CDR1 is DFQATT and CDR2 is SNEGSKA (reference sequence). V lost 1 base, J lost 4 bases, and 10 bases stayed unmatched. The CDR3 runs 16 residues. The CDR3: CSARVVGGGMYNEQFF. In nucleotides, the CDR3 is TGCAGTGCTAGAGTCGTTGGCGGGGGTATGTACAATGAGCAGTTCTTC.

This chain uses TRBV20-1 with TRBJ2-1, with D perhaps assigned TRBD1 or TRBD2 (5 bases each). Trimming left V 1 base short and J 3 bases short, with 22 bases between. Germline lookup yields CDR1 DFQATT and CDR2 SNEGSKA (reference sequence). CDR3 size: 18 residues. The CDR3 loop reads CSARVGTPSPSLYNEQFF. CDR3 DNA sequence: TGCAGTGCTAGAGTCGGGACCCCTTCTCCATCCCTCTACAATGAGCAGTTCTTC.

This clonotype was counted a few times. The V call is TRBV5-6, the J call TRBJ2-7; 8 nucleotides line up with TRBD1. The CDR3 spans 14 residues. The germline V gene encodes CDR1 SGHDT and CDR2 YYEEEE. V shed 5 bases, J shed 0 bases, and the junction held 4 bases outside the gene matches. The CDR3 is CASRQGQASYEQYF. As DNA, the CDR3 is TGTGCCAGCAGACAGGGACAGGCCTCCTACGAGCAGTACTTC.

Ten or more counts support this clonotype. The chain recombines TRBV20-1 with TRBJ2-7; TRBD2 might be the D (5 bases). CDR3 length: 14 residues. Germline V CDR1 and CDR2: DFQATT, SNEGSKA (reference sequence). The V end lost 3 bases, the J end lost 0 bases, and 12 bases lay between the germline ends. CDR3 residues: CSASSERSSYEQYF. CDR3 in DNA: TGCAGTGCTAGCTCTGAGCGGAGCTCCTACGAGCAGTACTTC.

This clonotype has more than one count but fewer than ten. The chain combines TRBV29-1 with TRBJ1-1; D possibly corresponds to TRBD1 (6 bases). CDR1 SQVTM and CDR2 ANQGSEA come from the germline V gene. The V gene lost 5 bases and the J gene lost 1 base, with 14 bases spanning the gap. The CDR3 runs to 14 residues. As DNA, the CDR3 is TGCAGCGTTTCCAAGACAGGCGGGAACACTGAAGCTTTCTTT. This sequence encodes CSVSKTGGNTEAFF.

The rearrangement links TRBV28 to TRBJ2-2; TRBD2 agrees at 7 bases. There are 13 residues in the CDR3. J was trimmed by 6 bases and V by 5 bases; bases with no gene match: 3. Germline values: CDR1 MDHEN, CDR2 SYDVKM. CDR3 DNA sequence: TGTGCCAGCAGTCACCGGGGGGCCGGGGAGCTGTTTTTT. It translates to CASSHRGAGELFF.

This clonotype came up a few times. The chain couples TRBV11-1 to TRBJ2-1, with 10 positions matching TRBD2. Germline V gives CDR1 SGHAT, CDR2 FQDESV (reference sequence). There are 16 residues in the CDR3. The J segment lost 9 bases and the V segment lost 2 bases, leaving 10 bases of the junction unmatched. The CDR3 protein is CASSLKNLAGDGEQFF. CDR3 sequence (DNA): TGTGCCAGCAGCTTAAAGAATCTAGCGGGAGACGGTGAGCAGTTCTTC.

Notes on this clonotype: Just one base apart from a much larger clone, this may be a read error. The CDR3 sequence is CASSYSSSPASLQETQFF. In nucleotides, the CDR3 is TGTGCCAGCAGTTACTCGTCGTCTCCTGCCAGTCTCCAAGAGACCCAGTTCTTC. This sequence joins TRBV6-5 and TRBJ2-5; D gene uncertain. The J call is doubtful: the DNA matches TRBJ2-1 better. There are 18 residues in the CDR3. Germline CDR1 and CDR2: MNHEY and SVGAGI.

The V call is TRBV9, the J call TRBJ2-3, with a tentative D call TRBD2 (6 bases). Trimming cost V 2 bases and J 6 bases, with 10 bases left between them. Germline V lookup: CDR1 SGDLS, CDR2 YYNGEE. The CDR3 consists of 13 residues. DNA of the CDR3: TGTGCCAGCAGCGTGCGCCGGGGGGATACGCAGTATTTT. Translation gives CASSVRRGDTQYF. Based on the CDR3 plus reference TRBV9 and TRBJ2-3, the full variable domain is DSGVTQTPKHLITATGQRVTLRCSPRSGDLSVYWYQQSLDQGLQFLIQYYNGEERAKGNILERFSAQQFPDLHSELNLSSLELGDSALYFCASSVRRGDTQYFGPGTRLTVL.

This chain uses TRBV7-9 with TRBJ2-1; TRBD2 aligns across 7 bases. This CDR3 contains 17 residues. After removal of 5 bases from V and 3 bases from J, the junction contained 13 bases not matched to a gene. Germline CDR1 is SEHNR and CDR2 is FQNEAQ (reference sequence). The CDR3 DNA follows: TGTGCCAGCAGCCACTCAAATCTAGCGGAGTTCTACAATGAGCAGTTCTTC. This sequence encodes CASSHSNLAEFYNEQFF.

Comments on this clonotype: At one boundary the junction diverges from the germline segment, which might be a read error. V is TRBV27 and J is TRBJ2-5; the D gene could be TRBD1 or TRBD2 (5 bases each). The CDR3 is made up of 15 amino acids. The germline CDR1 and CDR2 sequences are MNHEY and SMNVEV (reference sequence). The CDR3 DNA is TGTGCCGGCAGTCCGGGGACGGCCCGACAAGAGACCCAGTACTTC. Protein sequence: CAGSPGTARQETQYF.

This clonotype was seen more than once but under ten times. The chain links TRBV12-3 or TRBV12-4 to TRBJ2-2, with a possible D match to TRBD1 (6 bases). This CDR3 is 16 amino acids long. V lost 3 bases and J 4 bases, leaving 15 bases between the germline ends. The CDR3 protein is CASSLNQLGGTGELFF. The CDR3 nucleotides read TGTGCCAGCAGTTTGAACCAATTAGGGGGCACCGGGGAGCTGTTTTTT.

The chain joins TRBV19 to TRBJ1-1, with 11 positions matching TRBD1. The CDR3 runs to 15 residues. J was trimmed by 7 bases and V by 5 bases; bases with no gene match: 9. Per germline, CDR1 LNHDA and CDR2 SQIVND (reference sequence). The CDR3 is CASSPRDRGFGEAFF. CDR3 nucleotides: TGTGCCAGTAGTCCCCGGGACAGGGGGTTTGGTGAAGCTTTCTTT.